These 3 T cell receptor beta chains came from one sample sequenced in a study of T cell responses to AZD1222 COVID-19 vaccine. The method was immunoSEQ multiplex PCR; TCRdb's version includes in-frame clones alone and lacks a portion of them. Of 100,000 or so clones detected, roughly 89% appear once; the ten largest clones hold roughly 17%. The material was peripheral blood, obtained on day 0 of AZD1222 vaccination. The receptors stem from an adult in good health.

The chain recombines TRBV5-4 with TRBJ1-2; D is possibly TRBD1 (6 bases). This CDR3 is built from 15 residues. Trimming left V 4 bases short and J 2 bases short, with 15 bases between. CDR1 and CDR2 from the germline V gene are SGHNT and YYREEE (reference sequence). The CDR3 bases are TGTGCCAGCAGCCCCGGGACACTCCAAAACTATGGCTACACCTTC. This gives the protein CASSPGTLQNYGYTF.

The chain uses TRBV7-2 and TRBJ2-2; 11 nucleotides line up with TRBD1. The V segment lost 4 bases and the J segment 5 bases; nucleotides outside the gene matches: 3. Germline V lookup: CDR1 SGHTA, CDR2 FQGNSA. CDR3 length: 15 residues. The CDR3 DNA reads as TGTGCCAGCAGCTCGGACAGGGGGCTAACCGGGGAGCTGTTTTTT. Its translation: CASSSDRGLTGELFF.

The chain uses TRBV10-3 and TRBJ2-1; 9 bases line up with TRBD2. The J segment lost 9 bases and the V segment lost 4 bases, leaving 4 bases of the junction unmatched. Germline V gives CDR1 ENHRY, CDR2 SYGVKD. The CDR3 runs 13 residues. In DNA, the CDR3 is TGTGCCATCAGTGGGACTAGCGAGGGTGAGCAGTTCTTC. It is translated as CAISGTSEGEQFF.